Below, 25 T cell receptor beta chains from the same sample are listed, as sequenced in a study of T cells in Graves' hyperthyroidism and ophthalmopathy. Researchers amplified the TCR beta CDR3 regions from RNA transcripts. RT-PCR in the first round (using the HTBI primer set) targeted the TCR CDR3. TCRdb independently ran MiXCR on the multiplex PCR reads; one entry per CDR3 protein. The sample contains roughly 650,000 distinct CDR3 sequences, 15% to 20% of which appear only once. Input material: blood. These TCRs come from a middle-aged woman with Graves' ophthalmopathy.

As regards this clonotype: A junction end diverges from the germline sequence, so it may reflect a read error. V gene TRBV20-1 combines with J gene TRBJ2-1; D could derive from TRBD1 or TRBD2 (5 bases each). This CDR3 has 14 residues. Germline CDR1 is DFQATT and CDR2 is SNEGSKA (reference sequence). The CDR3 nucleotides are TGCAGTGCTAGGTACCCGGGACCATACAATGGGCAGTTCTTC. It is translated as CSARYPGPYNGQFF.

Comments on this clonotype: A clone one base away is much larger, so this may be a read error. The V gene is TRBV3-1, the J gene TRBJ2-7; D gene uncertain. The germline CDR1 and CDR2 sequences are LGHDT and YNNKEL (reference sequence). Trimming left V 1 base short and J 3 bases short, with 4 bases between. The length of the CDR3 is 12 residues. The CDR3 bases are TGTGCCAGCAGCCAAGGATGCTACGAGCAGTACTTC. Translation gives CASSQGCYEQYF.

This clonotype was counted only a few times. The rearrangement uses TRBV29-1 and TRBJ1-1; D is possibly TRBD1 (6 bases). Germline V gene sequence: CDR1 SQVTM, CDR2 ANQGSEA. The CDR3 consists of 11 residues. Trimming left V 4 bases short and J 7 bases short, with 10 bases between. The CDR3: CSVAGQFEAFF. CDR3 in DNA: TGCAGCGTTGCCGGACAGTTTGAAGCTTTCTTT.

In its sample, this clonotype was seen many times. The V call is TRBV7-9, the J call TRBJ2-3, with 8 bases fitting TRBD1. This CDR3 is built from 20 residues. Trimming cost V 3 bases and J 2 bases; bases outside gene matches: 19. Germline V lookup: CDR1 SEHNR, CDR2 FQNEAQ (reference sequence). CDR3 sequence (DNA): TGTGCCAGCAGCTTGGTCGCGCTAGCTGGGGGACAGGTGGTCACAGATACGCAGTATTTT. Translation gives CASSLVALAGGQVVTDTQYF. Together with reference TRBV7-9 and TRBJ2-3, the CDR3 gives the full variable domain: DTGVSQNPRHKITKRGQNVTFRCDPISEHNRLYWYRQTLGQGPEFLTYFQNEAQLEKSRLLSDRFSAERPKGSFSTLEIQRTEQGDSAMYLCASSLVALAGGQVVTDTQYFGPGTRLTVL.

The DNA of the CDR3 is TGTGCCAGCAGCTCCTCAAACCGGACTACCGTAACCTACGAGCAGTACTTC. Its protein product is CASSSSNRTTVTYEQYF. This rearrangement joins TRBV11-2 to TRBJ2-7; tentatively, D is TRBD2 (6 bases). Germline CDR1 reads SGHAT; CDR2 reads FQNNGV. Trimming stripped 4 bases from V and 2 bases from J, with 21 bases between. CDR3 size: 17 residues.

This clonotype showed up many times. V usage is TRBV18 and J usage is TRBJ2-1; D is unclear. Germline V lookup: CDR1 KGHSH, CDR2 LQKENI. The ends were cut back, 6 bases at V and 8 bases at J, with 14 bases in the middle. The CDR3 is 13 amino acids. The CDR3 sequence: CASSPPAGDEQFF. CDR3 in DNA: TGTGCCAGCTCTCCCCCGGCTGGAGATGAGCAGTTCTTC.

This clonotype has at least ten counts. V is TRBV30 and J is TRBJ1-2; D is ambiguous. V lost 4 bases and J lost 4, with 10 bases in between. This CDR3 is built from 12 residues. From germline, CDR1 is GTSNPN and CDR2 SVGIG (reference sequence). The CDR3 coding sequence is TGTGCCTGGAAGGTGATGAGCTATGGCTACACCTTC. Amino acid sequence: CAWKVMSYGYTF. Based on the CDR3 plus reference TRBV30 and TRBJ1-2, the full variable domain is SQTIHQWPATLVQPVGSPLSLECTVEGTSNPNLYWYRQAAGRGLQLLFYSVGIGQISSEVPQNLSASRPQDRQFILSSKKLLLSDSGFYLCAWKVMSYGYTFGSGTRLTVV.

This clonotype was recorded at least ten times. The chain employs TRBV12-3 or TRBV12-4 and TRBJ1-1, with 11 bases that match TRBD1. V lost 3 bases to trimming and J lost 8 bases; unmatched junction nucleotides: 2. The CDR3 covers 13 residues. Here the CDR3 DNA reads TGTGCCAGCAGTTTTGGGACAGGGGGAGAAGCTTTCTTT. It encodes CASSFGTGGEAFF.

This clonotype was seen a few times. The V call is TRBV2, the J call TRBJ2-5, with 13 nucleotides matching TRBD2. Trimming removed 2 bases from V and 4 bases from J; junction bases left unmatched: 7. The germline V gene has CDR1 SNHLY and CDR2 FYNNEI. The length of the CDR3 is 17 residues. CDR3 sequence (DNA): TGTGCCAGCAGTGAAAGGGGGGGACTAGCGGGACCAGAGACCCAGTACTTC. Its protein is CASSERGGLAGPETQYF.

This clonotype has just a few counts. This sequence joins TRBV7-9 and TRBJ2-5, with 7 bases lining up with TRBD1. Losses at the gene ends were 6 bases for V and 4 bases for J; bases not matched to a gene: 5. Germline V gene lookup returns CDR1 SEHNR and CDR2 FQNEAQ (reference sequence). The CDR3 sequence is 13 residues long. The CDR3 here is CASSTGVVETQYF. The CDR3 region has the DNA TGTGCCAGCAGTACAGGGGTGGTAGAGACCCAGTACTTC. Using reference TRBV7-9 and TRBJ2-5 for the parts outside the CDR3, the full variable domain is DTGVSQNPRHKITKRGQNVTFRCDPISEHNRLYWYRQTLGQGPEFLTYFQNEAQLEKSRLLSDRFSAERPKGSFSTLEIQRTEQGDSAMYLCASSTGVVETQYFGPGTRLLVL.

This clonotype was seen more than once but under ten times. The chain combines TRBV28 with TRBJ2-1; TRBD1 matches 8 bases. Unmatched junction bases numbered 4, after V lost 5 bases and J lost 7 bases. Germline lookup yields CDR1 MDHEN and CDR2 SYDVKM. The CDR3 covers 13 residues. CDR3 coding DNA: TGTGCCAGCAGTCGGACAGGGTTGAATGAGCAGTTCTTC. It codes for CASSRTGLNEQFF. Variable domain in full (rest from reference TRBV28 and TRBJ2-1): DVKVTQSSRYLVKRTGEKVFLECVQDMDHENMFWYRQDPGLGLRLIYFSYDVKMKEKGDIPEGYSVSREKKERFSLILESASTNQTSMYLCASSRTGLNEQFFGPGTRLTVL.

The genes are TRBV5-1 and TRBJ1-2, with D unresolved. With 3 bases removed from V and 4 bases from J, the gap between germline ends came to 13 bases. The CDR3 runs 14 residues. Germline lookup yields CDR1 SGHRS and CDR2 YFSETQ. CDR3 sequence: CASSSTYPPYGYTF. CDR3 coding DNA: TGCGCCAGCAGCTCGACCTACCCACCCTATGGCTACACCTTC.

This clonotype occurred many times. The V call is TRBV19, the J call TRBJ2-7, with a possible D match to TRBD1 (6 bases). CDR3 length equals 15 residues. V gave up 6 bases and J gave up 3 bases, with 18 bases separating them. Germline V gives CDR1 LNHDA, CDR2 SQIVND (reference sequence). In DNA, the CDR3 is TGTGCCAGTAGCCTTGGGGCAGGGGATATCTACGAGCAGTACTTC. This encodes CASSLGAGDIYEQYF.

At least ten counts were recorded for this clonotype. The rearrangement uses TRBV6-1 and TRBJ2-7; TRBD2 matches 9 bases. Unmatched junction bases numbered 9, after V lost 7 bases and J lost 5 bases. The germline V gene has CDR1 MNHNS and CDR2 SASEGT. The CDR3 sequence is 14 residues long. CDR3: CASIKREEWNEQYF. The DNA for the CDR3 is TGTGCCAGCATAAAGCGGGAGGAGTGGAACGAGCAGTACTTC.

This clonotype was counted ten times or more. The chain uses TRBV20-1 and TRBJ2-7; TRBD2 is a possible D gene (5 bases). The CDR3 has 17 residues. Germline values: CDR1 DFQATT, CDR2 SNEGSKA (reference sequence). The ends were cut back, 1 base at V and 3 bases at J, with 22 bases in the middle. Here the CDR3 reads CSARVPPDGETIYEQYF. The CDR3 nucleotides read TGCAGTGCTAGAGTCCCCCCCGACGGGGAGACAATCTACGAGCAGTACTTC.

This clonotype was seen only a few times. The CDR3 loop is CASRLQQGGNTEAFF. In nucleotides, the CDR3 is TGTGCCAGCAGACTACAACAGGGGGGGAACACTGAAGCTTTCTTT. J is TRBJ1-1 and V is TRBV6-1, with 8 positions matching TRBD1. In germline, CDR1 is MNHNS, CDR2 SASEGT. After removal of 6 bases from V and 1 base from J, the junction contained 7 bases not matched to a gene. This CDR3 is built from 15 residues.

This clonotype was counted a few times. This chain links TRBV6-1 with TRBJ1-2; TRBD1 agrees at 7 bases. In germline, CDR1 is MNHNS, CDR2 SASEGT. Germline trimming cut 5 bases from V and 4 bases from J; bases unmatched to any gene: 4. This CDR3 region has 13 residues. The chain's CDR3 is CASSPTGPYGYTF. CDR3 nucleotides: TGTGCCAGCAGTCCGACAGGGCCCTATGGCTACACCTTC.

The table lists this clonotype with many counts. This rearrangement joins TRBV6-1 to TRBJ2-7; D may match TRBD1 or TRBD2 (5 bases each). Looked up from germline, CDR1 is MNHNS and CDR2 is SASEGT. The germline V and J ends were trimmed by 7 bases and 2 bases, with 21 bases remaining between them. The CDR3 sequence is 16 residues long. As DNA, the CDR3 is TGTGCCAGCAAGAGAGATATGACAGCGGAAACCTACGAGCAGTACTTC. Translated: CASKRDMTAETYEQYF.

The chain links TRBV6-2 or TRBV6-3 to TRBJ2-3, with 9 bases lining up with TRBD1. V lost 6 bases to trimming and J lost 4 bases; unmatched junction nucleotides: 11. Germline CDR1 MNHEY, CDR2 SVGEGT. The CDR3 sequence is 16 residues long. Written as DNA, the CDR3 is TGTGCCAGCAGGTCTGTCCGGGACAGGGTTGCAGATACGCAGTATTTT. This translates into CASRSVRDRVADTQYF.

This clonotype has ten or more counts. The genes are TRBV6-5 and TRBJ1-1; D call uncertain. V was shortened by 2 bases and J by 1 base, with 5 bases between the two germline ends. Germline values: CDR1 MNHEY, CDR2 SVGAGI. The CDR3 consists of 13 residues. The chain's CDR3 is CASSYDWNTEAFF. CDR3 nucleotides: TGTGCCAGCAGTTACGACTGGAACACTGAAGCTTTCTTT.

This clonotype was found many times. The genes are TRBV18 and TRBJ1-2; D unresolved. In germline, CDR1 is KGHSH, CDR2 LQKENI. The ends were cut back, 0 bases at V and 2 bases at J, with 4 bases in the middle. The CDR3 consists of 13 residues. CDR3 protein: CASSPPGNYGYTF. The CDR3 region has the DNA TGTGCCAGCTCACCACCAGGGAACTATGGCTACACCTTC.

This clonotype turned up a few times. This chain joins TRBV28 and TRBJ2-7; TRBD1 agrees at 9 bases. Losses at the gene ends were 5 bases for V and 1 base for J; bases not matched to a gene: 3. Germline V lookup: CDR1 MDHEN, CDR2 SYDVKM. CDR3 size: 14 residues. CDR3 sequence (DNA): TGTGCCAGCAGTCCACAGGGGGCTTCCTACGAGCAGTACTTC. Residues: CASSPQGASYEQYF.

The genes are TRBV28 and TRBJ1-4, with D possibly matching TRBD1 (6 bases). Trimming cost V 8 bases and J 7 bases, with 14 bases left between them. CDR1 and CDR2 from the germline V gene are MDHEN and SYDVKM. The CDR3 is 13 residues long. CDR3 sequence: CASGNLQGEKLFF. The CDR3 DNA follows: TGTGCCAGCGGGAACCTACAGGGTGAAAAACTGTTTTTT.

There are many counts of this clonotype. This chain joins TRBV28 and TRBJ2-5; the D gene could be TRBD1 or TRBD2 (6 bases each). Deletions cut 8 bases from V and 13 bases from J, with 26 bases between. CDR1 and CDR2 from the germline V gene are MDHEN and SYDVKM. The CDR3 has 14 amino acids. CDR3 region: CASGDDRSGGHPYF. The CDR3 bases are TGTGCCAGCGGCGACGACAGATCCGGGGGCCACCCGTACTTC.

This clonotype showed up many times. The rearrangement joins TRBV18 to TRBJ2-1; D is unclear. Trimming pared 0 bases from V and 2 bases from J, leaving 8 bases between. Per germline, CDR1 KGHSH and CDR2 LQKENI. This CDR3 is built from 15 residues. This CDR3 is CASSPPADAYNEQFF. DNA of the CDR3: TGTGCCAGCTCACCACCGGCCGATGCCTACAATGAGCAGTTCTTC.